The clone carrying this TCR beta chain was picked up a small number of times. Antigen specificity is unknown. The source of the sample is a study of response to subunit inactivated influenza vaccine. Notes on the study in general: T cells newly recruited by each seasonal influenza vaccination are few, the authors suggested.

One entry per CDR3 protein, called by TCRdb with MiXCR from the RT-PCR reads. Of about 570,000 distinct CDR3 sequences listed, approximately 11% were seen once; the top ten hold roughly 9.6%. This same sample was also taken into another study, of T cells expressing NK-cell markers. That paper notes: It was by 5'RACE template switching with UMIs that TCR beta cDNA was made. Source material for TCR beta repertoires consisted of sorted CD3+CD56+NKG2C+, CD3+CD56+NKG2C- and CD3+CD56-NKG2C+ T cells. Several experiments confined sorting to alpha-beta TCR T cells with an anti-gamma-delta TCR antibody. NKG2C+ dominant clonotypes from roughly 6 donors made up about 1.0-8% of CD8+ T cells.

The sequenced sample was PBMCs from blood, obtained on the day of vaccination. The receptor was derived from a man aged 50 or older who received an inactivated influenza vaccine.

The CDR3 coding sequence is TGTGCCAGCAGTCGAATCCAGGGGGACACTGAAGCTTTCTTT. It is translated as CASSRIQGDTEAFF. V gene TRBV6-1 combines with J gene TRBJ1-1; 7 nucleotides align to TRBD1. V lost 5 bases, J lost 3 bases, and 6 bases stayed unmatched. Germline values: CDR1 MNHNS, CDR2 SASEGT. The CDR3 extends over 14 amino acids.